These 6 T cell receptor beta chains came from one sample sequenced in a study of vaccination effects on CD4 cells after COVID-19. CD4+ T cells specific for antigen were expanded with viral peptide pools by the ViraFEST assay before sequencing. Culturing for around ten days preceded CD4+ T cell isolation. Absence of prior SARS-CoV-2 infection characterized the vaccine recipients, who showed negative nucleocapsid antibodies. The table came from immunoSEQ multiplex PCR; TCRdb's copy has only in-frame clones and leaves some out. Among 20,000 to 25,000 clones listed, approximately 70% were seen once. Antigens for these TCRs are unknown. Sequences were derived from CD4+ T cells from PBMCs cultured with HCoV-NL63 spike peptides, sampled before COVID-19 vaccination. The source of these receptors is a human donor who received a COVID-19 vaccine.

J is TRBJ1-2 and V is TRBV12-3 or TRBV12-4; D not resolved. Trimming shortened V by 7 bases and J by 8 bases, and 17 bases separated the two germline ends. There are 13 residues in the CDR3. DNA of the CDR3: TGTGCCAGCACCCTGGGGAGGGTACACGGCTACACCTTC. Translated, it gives CASTLGRVHGYTF.

The chain's CDR3 is CAIRGGSGSNSPLHF. CDR3 DNA sequence: TGTGCCATCAGGGGGGGTTCAGGGTCCAATTCACCCCTCCACTTT. The rearrangement links TRBV10-3 to TRBJ1-6; TRBD1 is a possible D gene (5 bases). In germline, CDR1 is ENHRY, CDR2 SYGVKD. The germline V and J ends were trimmed by 6 bases and 7 bases, with 16 bases remaining between them. CDR3 size: 15 residues.

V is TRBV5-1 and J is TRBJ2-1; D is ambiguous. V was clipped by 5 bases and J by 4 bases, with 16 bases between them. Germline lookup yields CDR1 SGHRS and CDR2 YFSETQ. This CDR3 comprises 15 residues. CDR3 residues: CASSSRVRNYNEQFF. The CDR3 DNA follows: TGCGCCAGCAGTTCTAGGGTACGGAATTACAATGAGCAGTTCTTC.

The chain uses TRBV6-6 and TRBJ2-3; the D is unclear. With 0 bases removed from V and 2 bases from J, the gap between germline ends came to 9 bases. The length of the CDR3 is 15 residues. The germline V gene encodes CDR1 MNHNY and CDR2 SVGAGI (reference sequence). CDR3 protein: CASSYSSTNTDTQYF. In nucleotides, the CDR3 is TGTGCCAGCAGTTACTCGAGTACAAACACAGATACGCAGTATTTT.

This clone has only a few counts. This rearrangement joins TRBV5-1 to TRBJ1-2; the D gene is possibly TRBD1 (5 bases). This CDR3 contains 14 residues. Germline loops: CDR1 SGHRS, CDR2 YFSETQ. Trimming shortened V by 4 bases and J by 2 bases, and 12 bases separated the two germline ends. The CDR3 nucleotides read TGCGCCAGCAGCCGGGACGCCGGCAACTATGGCTACACCTTC. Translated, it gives CASSRDAGNYGYTF.

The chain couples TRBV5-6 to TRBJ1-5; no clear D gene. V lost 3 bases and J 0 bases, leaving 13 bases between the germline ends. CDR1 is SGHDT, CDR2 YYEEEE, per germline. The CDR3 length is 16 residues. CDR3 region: CASSSHGFYSNQPQHF. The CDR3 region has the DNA TGTGCCAGCAGCTCCCACGGGTTTTATAGCAATCAGCCCCAGCATTTT.